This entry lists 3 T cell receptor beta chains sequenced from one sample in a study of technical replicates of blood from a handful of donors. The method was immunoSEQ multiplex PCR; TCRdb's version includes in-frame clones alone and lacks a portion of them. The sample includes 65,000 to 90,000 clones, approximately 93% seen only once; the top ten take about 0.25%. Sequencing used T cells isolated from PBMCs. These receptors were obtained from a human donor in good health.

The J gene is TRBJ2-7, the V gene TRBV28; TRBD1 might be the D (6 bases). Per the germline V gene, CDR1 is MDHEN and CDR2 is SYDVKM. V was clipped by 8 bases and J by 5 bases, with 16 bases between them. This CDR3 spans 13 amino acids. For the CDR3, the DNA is TGTGCCAGCCAATCAACAGGGTTTCACGAGCAGTACTTC. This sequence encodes CASQSTGFHEQYF.

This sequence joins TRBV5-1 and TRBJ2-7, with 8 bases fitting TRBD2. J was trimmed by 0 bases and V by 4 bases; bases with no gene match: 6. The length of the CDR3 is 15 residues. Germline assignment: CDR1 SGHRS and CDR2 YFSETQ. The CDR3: CASSPEAGGSYEQYF. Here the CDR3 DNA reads TGCGCCAGCAGCCCGGAGGCGGGAGGCTCCTACGAGCAGTACTTC.

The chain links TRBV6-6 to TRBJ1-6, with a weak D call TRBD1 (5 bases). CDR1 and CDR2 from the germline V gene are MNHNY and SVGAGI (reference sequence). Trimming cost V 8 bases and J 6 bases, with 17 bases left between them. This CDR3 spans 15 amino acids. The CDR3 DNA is TGTGCCAGCCGTACCTTGGGGGAGGCTAATTCACCCCTCCACTTT. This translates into CASRTLGEANSPLHF.